These 9 T cell receptor beta chains share one sample of origin, sequenced in a study of blood T cell repertoires in COVID-19. TCRdb's copy holds only in-frame clones and misses some; the assay was immunoSEQ multiplex PCR. The sample consists of 350,000 or so clones, about 90% of them appearing once. Specimen: peripheral blood. The receptors stem from a man aged 18 to 35 with active or convalescent COVID-19.

CDR3: CSVTIDSAYEQYF. In nucleotides, the CDR3 is TGCAGCGTAACTATAGACAGTGCCTACGAGCAGTACTTC. This sequence joins TRBV29-1 and TRBJ2-7; D is perhaps TRBD1 (5 bases). CDR3 size: 13 residues. Germline V gene sequence: CDR1 SQVTM, CDR2 ANQGSEA. The V end lost 6 bases, the J end lost 2 bases, and 14 bases lay between the germline ends.

The chain combines TRBV28 with TRBJ2-7, with 9 bases matching TRBD2. The CDR3 consists of 14 residues. The ends lost 6 bases at V and 6 bases at J; junction bases unmatched: 9. Germline V gives CDR1 MDHEN, CDR2 SYDVKM. This chain's CDR3 is CASSYFGTSPEQYF. The CDR3, as DNA: TGTGCCAGCAGCTATTTCGGGACTAGCCCCGAGCAGTACTTC.

This clone was seen just once. The rearrangement joins TRBV6-1 to TRBJ2-7; D perhaps matches TRBD1 (6 bases). Trimming removed 2 bases from V and 4 bases from J, with 12 bases in between. The CDR3 extends over 14 amino acids. Per germline, CDR1 MNHNS and CDR2 SASEGT. Here the CDR3 reads CASSEQGRGYEQYF. CDR3 nucleotide sequence: TGTGCCAGCAGTGAACAGGGGCGAGGTTACGAGCAGTACTTC.

The rearrangement uses TRBV5-8 and TRBJ2-3, with 7 bases that match TRBD1. The CDR3 contains 15 residues. Losses at the gene ends were 4 bases for V and 2 bases for J; bases not matched to a gene: 7. Germline V lookup: CDR1 SGHTS, CDR2 YDEGEE. CDR3 residues: CASSEGQADTDTQYF. For the CDR3, the DNA is TGTGCCAGCAGCGAAGGACAGGCGGACACAGATACGCAGTATTTT. Combining the CDR3 with reference TRBV5-8 and TRBJ2-3 gives the whole variable domain EAGVTQSPTHLIKTRGQQATLRCSPISGHTSVYWYQQALGLGLQFLLWYDEGEERNRGNFPPRFSGRQFPNYSSELNVNALELEDSALYLCASSEGQADTDTQYFGPGTRLTVL.

This clone was seen a few times. The chain carries TRBV6-2 or TRBV6-3 and TRBJ1-3, with a tentative D call TRBD1 (5 bases). This CDR3 has 14 residues. Germline loops: CDR1 MNHEY, CDR2 SVGEGT. Trimming removed 5 bases from V and 4 bases from J, with 12 bases in between. The CDR3 here is CASSLQGSGNTIYF. CDR3 sequence (DNA): TGTGCCAGCAGTCTCCAGGGCTCCGGAAACACCATATATTTT.

Only one count was recorded for this clone. The V call is TRBV4-3, the J call TRBJ2-7, with D possibly being TRBD1 (6 bases). Germline CDR1 and CDR2: LGHNA and YSLEER. Trimming removed 0 bases at V and 1 base at J, with 16 bases between. The CDR3 consists of 17 residues. The CDR3 here is CASSQDWRIRGSYEQYF. In DNA form, the CDR3 reads TGCGCCAGCAGCCAAGATTGGCGAATCAGGGGTTCCTACGAGCAGTACTTC.

The chain couples TRBV6-5 to TRBJ1-4, with 7 nucleotides matching TRBD1. The CDR3 contains 13 residues. Trimming removed 6 bases from V and 4 bases from J; junction bases left unmatched: 2. CDR1 and CDR2 from the germline V gene are MNHEY and SVGAGI. The CDR3: CASRRQGNEKLFF. CDR3 DNA sequence: TGTGCCAGCAGAAGACAGGGTAATGAAAAACTGTTTTTT.

The chain links TRBV7-9 to TRBJ2-7; D unresolved. The V gene's germline CDR1 is SEHNR and CDR2 FQNEAQ (reference sequence). The CDR3 contains 13 residues. Trimming left V 1 base short and J 4 bases short, with 8 bases between. DNA of the CDR3: TGTGCCAGCAGCTTAGGAAACAGTTACGAGCAGTACTTC. Its protein is CASSLGNSYEQYF. Looking up the rest from reference TRBV7-9 and TRBJ2-7 gives the full variable domain: DTGVSQNPRHKITKRGQNVTFRCDPISEHNRLYWYRQTLGQGPEFLTYFQNEAQLEKSRLLSDRFSAERPKGSFSTLEIQRTEQGDSAMYLCASSLGNSYEQYFGPGTRLTVT.

This chain uses TRBV7-2 with TRBJ1-1; D gene unclear. Germline-derived CDR1 and CDR2 are SGHTA and FQGNSA. The CDR3 totals 13 residues. Trimming took 4 bases from V and 1 from J, leaving 7 bases between them. In DNA, the CDR3 is TGTGCCAGCAGCTCAGTCCCGAACACTGAAGCTTTCTTT. Its translation is CASSSVPNTEAFF.